This T cell receptor beta chain derives from a study of cytomegalovirus exposure and HLA in healthy donors. On the study more broadly: Among around 200 million T cells, an earlier analysis found about 100 million unique TCR beta sequences. Study-wide results and limits: By a later analysis, the bulk of CMV-associated TCR beta chains appeared HLA-restricted. The classifier was said to identify cytomegalovirus status with high specificity and sensitivity.

60 Vbeta and 13 Jbeta primers were used in PCR. TCRdb's table, derived via immunoSEQ multiplex PCR, lists solely in-frame clones and lacks some. The sample carries around 94,000 clones, roughly three quarters recorded once. V gave up 5 bases and J gave up 0 bases, with 13 bases separating them. CDR3 length equals 15 residues. Germline CDR1 is PRHDT and CDR2 is FYEKMQ (reference sequence). All donors participated as healthy donors of bone marrow. Regarding this clone: Its antigen is as yet unknown.

The sequenced sample was PBMCs. This receptor was taken from a woman aged 60-70 years in good health and CMV-seropositive. The chain combines TRBV13 with TRBJ1-2, with D unclear. CDR3 residues: CASSPSWRSNYGYTF. The CDR3 coding sequence is TGTGCCAGCAGCCCGTCTTGGAGATCTAACTATGGCTACACCTTC.